This TCR beta chain was sequenced during a study of a mutant IDH1 vaccine in newly diagnosed glioma. Across the whole study: Patients underwent eight vaccinations, which took place in weeks 1, 3, 5, 7, 11, 15, 19 and 23. The therapy given earlier, which was standard therapy, consisted of radiotherapy, temozolomide, or both, and most of the patients received both. Points from the study as a whole: A vaccine-induced immune response developed in roughly 95% of the patients. Variations in leading peripheral T cell clonotypes appeared to have no connection with pseudoprogression.

Time point here: week 11, during vaccination. All doses held 300 ug of mutant IDH1 20-mer peptide, with topical imiquimod. Sequencing was performed with immunoSEQ multiplex PCR; in TCRdb, only in-frame clones are kept and a portion is missing. Counted here are under 55,000 clones, roughly 90% occurring once; the ten biggest clones make up roughly 2.3%. In the case of this clone: Its antigen is unknown.

The CDR3 runs to 13 residues. Trimming shortened V by 5 bases and J by 1 base, and 9 bases separated the two germline ends. Germline loops: CDR1 SNHLY, CDR2 FYNNEI. The material sequenced was PBMCs, taken from a glioma patient whose treatment included an IDH1 peptide vaccine. This chain links TRBV2 with TRBJ2-7, with D uncertain. The sequence was collected from a man aged 50-60 years with glioma. The CDR3 DNA sequence: TGTGCCAGCAGTATACTTGATTCCTACGAGCAGTACTTC. Amino acid sequence: CASSILDSYEQYF.